This T cell receptor (beta chain) emerged from a study of T-cell memory formation after mild COVID-19. TCRdb recomputed calls from the 5' RACE reads with MiXCR, one row per CDR3 protein. The table records roughly 150,000 distinct CDR3 sequences, 20% to 25% of them present only once. Study outcomes and limitations: Later expanders leaned toward CD4+, whereas clones contracting from day 15 to 85 were balanced CD4/CD8. Certain responding clones were present in pre-infection memory, suggesting participation of cross-reactive memory. Second-wave clones with a day 37 peak had unconfirmed SARS-CoV-2 specificity.

This clonotype has just a few counts. Its antigen is still unknown. This TCR was sampled from an adult woman who had mild COVID-19 (a few samples of this study predate the infection). Cell type and time point are not known. The sequenced material came from PBMCs or a T cell subset sorted from them (not recorded which).

The CDR3 sequence: CASSARLAGRDTQYF. The CDR3 coding sequence is TGTGCCAGCAGCGCCAGACTAGCGGGACGAGATACGCAGTATTTT. This chain joins TRBV7-9 and TRBJ2-3; 11 bases fit TRBD2. Germline V CDR1 and CDR2: SEHNR, FQNEAQ (reference sequence). V lost 5 bases and J lost 5; bases outside the gene matches: 6. The CDR3 extends over 15 amino acids.